The sequence of this T cell receptor (beta chain) was determined in a study of blood T cell repertoires in COVID-19. About the research overall: Samples of COVID-19 (acute and convalescent) were obtained from the United States, Italy and Spain. PBMCs, B-cell-depleted T cells, or T cells provided the cDNA or gDNA that made up the material.

This clone occurred a few times. In the authors' workflow: Amplifying reference gene primers gave estimates of nucleated cell counts. TCRdb's copy holds only in-frame clones and misses some; the assay was immunoSEQ multiplex PCR. V and J calls and clone size are as listed in that table; D and trimming were resolved from the DNA. The repertoire holds about 80,000 clones, with over 75% as singletons. The sample taken for sequencing was peripheral blood. The receptor's source is a human donor in a cohort sampled during active COVID-19.

CDR3 sequence: CASSLQYAYEQYF. In DNA form, the CDR3 reads TGTGCCAGCAGCCTCCAGTATGCCTACGAGCAGTACTTC. V gene TRBV7-3 combines with J gene TRBJ2-7; D gene ambiguous. The CDR3 loop spans 13 amino acids. Germline CDR1 is SGHTA and CDR2 is FQGTGA. Trimming stripped 5 bases from V and 2 bases from J, with 10 bases between.